This T cell receptor beta chain is drawn from a study of T cell changes during pregnancy in multiple sclerosis (dated by TCRdb to about 2019). With respect to the entire study: The study examined how the T cell repertoire changed over the course of pregnancy in women with multiple sclerosis.

Libraries were constructed by the immunoSEQ multiplex PCR assay. What TCRdb holds here is the immuneACCESS table cut down to in-frame rearrangements. Part of the clones is not present; checked against another copy, under half of the missing clones reflect an unresolved V gene, and the others are unexplained. The sample table lists more than 55,000 clones, about 92% of them with a count of one. The top ten hold over 1% of the sample. As concerns this clone: The antigen it recognizes is unknown. No clone much larger than this one lies a single base away; base qualities are absent.

The sample here was peripheral blood, taken in the third trimester of pregnancy. This clonotype was obtained from a female donor with multiple sclerosis, enrolled in a pregnancy study.

The sequence in DNA is TGTGCCAGCAGTAATACCGGGACTCATTATGGCTACACCTTC. Protein translation: CASSNTGTHYGYTF. This sequence uses TRBV6-1 and TRBJ1-2; tentative D gene TRBD1, with 5 bases matching. V drops 5 bases and J drops 5 bases, leaving 15 bases in between. Counted from cysteine to phenylalanine, this CDR3 has 14 amino acids. Only CDR3 DNA remains: 42 bases, in frame from the first base. CDR1 is given as MNHNS and CDR2 as SASEGT, both from the germline V gene.